A single sample gave rise to the 5 T cell receptor beta chains below, sequenced in a study of blood T cell repertoires in COVID-19. Only in-frame clones appear in the TCRdb table, and some are missing; sequencing was by immunoSEQ multiplex PCR. The repertoire consists of about 95,000 clones, with roughly four fifths occurring once and the leading ten covering 4% to 5.5%. The sequencing input was peripheral blood. These receptors all come from an elderly man with COVID-19, enrolled during active disease.

The CDR3 coding sequence is TGTGCCAGCAGCTTTCCTAGCGGGAGGGCCGCGGAGACCCAGTACTTC. This codes for CASSFPSGRAAETQYF. This chain links TRBV7-9 with TRBJ2-5; TRBD2 aligns across 12 bases. The CDR3 contains 16 residues. V was pared by 3 bases and J by 5 bases, with 7 bases of the junction left unmatched. The germline V gene encodes CDR1 SEHNR and CDR2 FQNEAQ (reference sequence).

This rearrangement joins TRBV10-3 to TRBJ2-1; 12 bases fit TRBD2. Germline CDR1 reads ENHRY; CDR2 reads SYGVKD. The CDR3 is made up of 16 amino acids. Trimming removed 6 bases from V and 1 base from J; junction bases left unmatched: 4. DNA for the CDR3: TGTGCCATCAGCGGGACTAGCGGGTCGTCCTACAATGAGCAGTTCTTC. Protein product: CAISGTSGSSYNEQFF.

This clone was recorded only once. CDR3 nucleotides: TGCGCCAGCAGCTTGACCGGAGGGAGCACCGGGGAGCTGTTTTTT. Its translation: CASSLTGGSTGELFF. The J gene is TRBJ2-2, the V gene TRBV5-1; D possibly corresponds to TRBD2 (6 bases). CDR1 is SGHRS, CDR2 YFSETQ, per germline. CDR3 size: 15 residues. V lost 1 base, J lost 4 bases, and 11 bases lay in between.

The V call is TRBV30, the J call TRBJ1-4, with a possible D match to TRBD1 (5 bases). Germline V gives CDR1 GTSNPN, CDR2 SVGIG (reference sequence). The ends were cut back, 2 bases at V and 6 bases at J, with 13 bases in the middle. CDR3 length equals 14 residues. CDR3 sequence reads: CAWSRGWRHEKLFF. The CDR3 coding sequence is TGTGCCTGGAGTCGGGGGTGGCGCCATGAAAAACTGTTTTTT. Using reference TRBV30 and TRBJ1-4 for the parts outside the CDR3, the full variable domain is SQTIHQWPATLVQPVGSPLSLECTVEGTSNPNLYWYRQAAGRGLQLLFYSVGIGQISSEVPQNLSASRPQDRQFILSSKKLLLSDSGFYLCAWSRGWRHEKLFFGSGTQLSVL.

The genes are TRBV29-1 and TRBJ2-3; D not resolved. The germline V gene encodes CDR1 SQVTM and CDR2 ANQGSEA. V was cut by 6 bases and J by 1 base, with 8 bases left in between. The length of the CDR3 is 12 residues. Written as DNA, the CDR3 is TGCAGCGTACGTACAGGCACAGATACGCAGTATTTT. Amino acids: CSVRTGTDTQYF.